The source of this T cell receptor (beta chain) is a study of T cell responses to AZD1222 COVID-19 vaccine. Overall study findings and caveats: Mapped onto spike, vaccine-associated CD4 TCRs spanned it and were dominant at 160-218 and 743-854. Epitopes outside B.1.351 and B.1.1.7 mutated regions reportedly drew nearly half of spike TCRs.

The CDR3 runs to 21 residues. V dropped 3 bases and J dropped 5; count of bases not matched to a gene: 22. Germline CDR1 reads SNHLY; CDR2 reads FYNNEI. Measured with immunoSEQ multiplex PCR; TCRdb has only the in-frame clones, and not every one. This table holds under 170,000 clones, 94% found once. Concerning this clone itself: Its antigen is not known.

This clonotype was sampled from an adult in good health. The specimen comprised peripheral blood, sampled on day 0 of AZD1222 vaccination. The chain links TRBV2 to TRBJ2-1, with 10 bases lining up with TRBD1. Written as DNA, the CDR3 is TGTGCCAGCAGTGATATTTTAGGGCGTATTAGGACAGGGGGTACCGACAATGAGCAGTTCTTC. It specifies CASSDILGRIRTGGTDNEQFF. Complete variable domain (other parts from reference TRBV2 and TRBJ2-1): EPEVTQTPSHQVTQMGQEVILRCVPISNHLYFYWYRQILGQKVEFLVSFYNNEISEKSEIFDDQFSVERPDGSNFTLKIRSTKLEDSAMYFCASSDILGRIRTGGTDNEQFFGPGTRLTVL.